These 8 T cell receptor beta chains originate from one sample sequenced in a study of T cell responses to AZD1222 COVID-19 vaccine. Only in-frame clones appear in the TCRdb table, and some are missing; sequencing was by immunoSEQ multiplex PCR. Among roughly 81,000 clones listed, 75% to 90% were seen once. Sequencing used peripheral blood, obtained on day 0 of AZD1222 vaccination. The source of these receptors is an adult in good health.

The chain carries TRBV25-1 and TRBJ1-1; 7 bases map to TRBD1. Germline loops: CDR1 MGHDK, CDR2 SYGVNS. This CDR3 is 15 amino acids long. V shed 1 base and J 0 bases; nucleotides not matched to a gene: 2. The CDR3 reads CASSELRGLNTEAFF. DNA for the CDR3: TGTGCCAGCAGTGAATTGAGGGGGCTGAACACTGAAGCTTTCTTT.

This clone was found once. The rearrangement links TRBV7-9 to TRBJ2-1, with TRBD1 matching 8 bases. Per the germline V gene, CDR1 is SEHNR and CDR2 is FQNEAQ (reference sequence). The CDR3 is made up of 15 amino acids. Trimming took 4 bases from V and 5 from J; bases not matched to a gene: 7. The CDR3 here is CASSYYRGAHNEQFF. In DNA form, the CDR3 reads TGTGCCAGCAGCTACTACAGGGGGGCCCACAATGAGCAGTTCTTC.

The sample holds a few counts of this clone. The V gene is TRBV12-3 or TRBV12-4, the J gene TRBJ2-7, with TRBD2 as a possible D gene (5 bases). The CDR3 covers 13 residues. V was shortened by 5 bases and J by 6 bases, with 14 bases between the two germline ends. CDR3 sequence: CASSLSARGEQYF. The DNA of the CDR3 is TGTGCCAGCAGTCTATCGGCACGGGGCGAGCAGTACTTC.

The sample holds a few counts of this clone. J is TRBJ1-6 and V is TRBV28, with 7 bases that match TRBD1. CDR1 and CDR2 (germline): MDHEN, SYDVKM. The CDR3 length is 15 residues. J gave up 9 bases and V 3 bases, and 8 bases lay outside the gene matches. This CDR3 is CASSFLRGQGSPLHF. The CDR3 DNA sequence: TGTGCCAGCAGTTTTCTGAGGGGGCAGGGTTCACCCCTCCACTTT.

The V gene is TRBV29-1, the J gene TRBJ2-7; 12 nucleotides match TRBD2. The CDR3 length is 15 residues. In germline, CDR1 is SQVTM, CDR2 ANQGSEA. V was clipped by 6 bases and J by 3 bases; unmatched bases: 9. This CDR3 is CSVKTTTSGSYEQYF. The CDR3 DNA sequence: TGCAGCGTCAAAACCACGACTAGCGGGAGCTACGAGCAGTACTTC.

The rearrangement links TRBV18 to TRBJ2-7; D is uncertain. The ends were cut back, 5 bases at V and 4 bases at J, with 6 bases in the middle. The CDR3 has 11 amino acids. CDR1 and CDR2 (germline): KGHSH, LQKENI. CDR3 DNA: TGTGCCAGCTCAGAGCATTACGAGCAGTACTTC. Encoded protein: CASSEHYEQYF.

The chain recombines TRBV15 with TRBJ2-7; D is possibly TRBD1 or TRBD2 (5 bases each). With 0 bases removed from V and 6 bases from J, the gap between germline ends came to 21 bases. CDR1 and CDR2 (germline): LNHNV, YYDKDF (reference sequence). The CDR3 totals 17 residues. The CDR3 bases are TGTGCCACCAGCAGAGATAAGGGACCTAGCTCCCTCGGCGAGCAGTACTTC. This gives the protein CATSRDKGPSSLGEQYF.

V is TRBV9 and J is TRBJ1-3; tentative D call: TRBD1 (5 bases). Deletions cut 3 bases from V and 0 bases from J, with 10 bases between. CDR3 length: 15 residues. In germline, CDR1 is SGDLS, CDR2 YYNGEE. The CDR3 reads CASSARQSSGNTIYF. DNA of the CDR3: TGTGCCAGCAGCGCTCGACAGAGCTCTGGAAACACCATATATTTT.